This entry concerns a single T cell receptor (beta chain). Its antigen remains unknown. CDR1 is SNHLY and CDR2 is FYNNEI in the germline V gene. The CDR3 sequence is 13 residues long. The ends lost 8 bases at V and 6 bases at J; junction bases unmatched: 5. The assay was run at deep level. Original processing notes: Junction-only sequences without quality scores came from ImmunoSEQ, so filtering differed. Clones were read by immunoSEQ multiplex PCR, and TCRdb kept only the in-frame ones, dropping some. Clone size and the V and J calls come from that table; the DNA yielded D and trimming. The profile shows about 2,500,000 clones, roughly 92% of them singletons. Caucasian adults living in Nashville, Tennessee, provided all samples. This specimen comes from a study of shared clonotypes between healthy human individuals. Study conclusions and caveats: Roughly 5% of naive CD4 clonotypes were shared across four donors.

The chain employs TRBV2 and TRBJ1-5, with 9 bases lining up with TRBD1. Sequenced material: naive CD4+ T cells sorted from blood. Indicated subset: CD45RA+ positively selected. This clonotype was obtained from a man between 18 and 35 years old in good health. The CDR3 region has the DNA TGTGCCAGCGGGGGACAGGGTTCTCAGCCCCAGCATTTT. Its protein product is CASGGQGSQPQHF.